This T cell receptor (beta chain) was sequenced in a study of blood T cell repertoires in COVID-19. Turning to the study itself: Acute and convalescent COVID-19 samples came from the United States, Italy and Spain. PBMCs, B-cell-depleted T cells, or T cells provided the cDNA or gDNA that made up the material.

Sequenced by immunoSEQ multiplex PCR; TCRdb stores in-frame clones only, minus some. The repertoire holds about 250,000 clones, roughly 86% seen once, with under 4.5% in the top ten. Trimming shortened V by 2 bases and J by 0 bases, and 11 bases separated the two germline ends. This CDR3 comprises 16 residues. Germline V gene data show CDR1 as MNHNY and CDR2 as SVGAGI (reference sequence). The TCR sequence derives from a man aged 50-59 years with acute or convalescent COVID-19. What was sequenced was peripheral blood. This sequence joins TRBV6-6 and TRBJ2-1; TRBD2 is a possible D gene (6 bases). For the CDR3, the DNA is TGTGCCAGCAGTTACGAGCCGGACTACTCCTACAATGAGCAGTTCTTC. Translation: CASSYEPDYSYNEQFF.